This T cell receptor (beta chain) was identified in a study of blood T cell repertoires in COVID-19. Study in general: Sites in the United States, Italy and Spain provided acute and convalescent COVID-19 samples. Nucleic acid was either cDNA or gDNA, and it came from T cells, B-cell-depleted T cells, or PBMCs.

Germline CDR1 and CDR2: SGHNT and YYREEE (reference sequence). The CDR3 sequence is 14 residues long. With 0 bases removed from V and 0 bases from J, the gap between germline ends came to 6 bases. This clone was seen a single time. Original analysis: Reference gene primer amplification gave estimated nucleated cell counts. Libraries were prepared by immunoSEQ multiplex PCR; TCRdb keeps only in-frame clonotypes and omits some of them. V, J and clone size derive from that table, while D and trimming were established from the DNA sequence. Here the sample spans fewer than 250,000 clones, over 80% being singletons. Seattle researchers signed up patients amid active infection and tracked them longitudinally.

This clonotype was sampled from a woman aged 55-70 years with COVID-19, enrolled during active disease. V usage is TRBV5-4 and J usage is TRBJ1-2; D is uncertain. Sequences were obtained from peripheral blood. CDR3 sequence (DNA): TGTGCCAGCAGCTTGGACACCGCTAACTATGGCTACACCTTC. As protein: CASSLDTANYGYTF.